These T cell receptor beta chains were read from a single sample in a study of blood T cells in healthy people across ages. TCRdb re-called the 5' RACE reads through MiXCR, storing one row per CDR3 protein. The sample has about 1.4 million distinct CDR3 sequences; 45% to 70% are singletons. The sequenced sample was blood. Source of these receptors: a man younger than 30 in good health. CDR3s include the opening cysteine and the closing phenylalanine or tryptophan. D genes are given only for firm matches. Clone sizes are given selectively: once, few, many, or a class where the clone is expanded.

j_gene	abundance	d_gene	v_gene	CDR3nt	CDR3aa
TRBJ1-5	NA	NA	TRBV20-1	TGCAGTGCCCTCGACCGGGGAAGCAATCAGCCCCAGCATTTT	CSALDRGSNQPQHF
TRBJ2-3	NA	NA	TRBV20-1	TGCAGTGCTAGGGAGGGTGGACAGCCAACAGATACGCAGTATTTT	CSAREGGQPTDTQYF
TRBJ1-6	NA	TRBD1	TRBV4-1	TGCGCCAGCAGGGACAGGGTCTCCTATAATTCACCCCTCCACTTT	CASRDRVSYNSPLHF
TRBJ2-1	NA	TRBD1	TRBV18	TGTGCCAGCTCACAACAGGGGAGTGGGAACAATGAGCAGTTCTTC	CASSQQGSGNNEQFF
TRBJ1-2	NA	NA	TRBV7-2	TGTGCCAGCAGCCCAGACGCAACAGGGCCCTATGGCTACACCTTC	CASSPDATGPYGYTF
TRBJ2-3	NA	NA	TRBV4-1	TGCGCCAGCAGCCCCCCACTAGAAACAGATACGCAGTATTTT	CASSPPLETDTQYF
TRBJ2-7	NA	NA	TRBV4-3	TGCGCCAGCAGCCCCCATGCAACCACCCCCTACGAGCAGTACTTC	CASSPHATTPYEQYF
TRBJ2-1	few	TRBD1	TRBV12-3/TRBV12-4	TGTGCCAGCAGTTTTCTCGACAGGGCGAATGAGCAGTTCTTC	CASSFLDRANEQFF
TRBJ2-2	NA	NA	TRBV29-1	TGCAGCGTTGTAGGTTTTGGGGGTGCCACCGGGGAGCTGTTTTTT	CSVVGFGGATGELFF
TRBJ1-6	NA	NA	TRBV10-3	TGTGCCATCAGTGGGACAAGGGGAGGAGGCAATTCACCCCTCCACTTT	CAISGTRGGGNSPLHF
TRBJ2-7	once	NA	TRBV7-9	TGTGCCAGCAAGAGAGCAGGGTACAACGAGCAGTACTTC	CASKRAGYNEQYF
TRBJ1-1	NA	NA	TRBV12-3/TRBV12-4	TGTGCCCTCCGCCGCCTTACGGACACTGAAGCTTTCTTT	CALRRLTDTEAFF
TRBJ1-6	NA	NA	TRBV15	TGTGCCACCAGCAGAACCCACTTGGAAGACCCCTATAATTCACCCCTCCACTTT	CATSRTHLEDPYNSPLHF
TRBJ1-5	NA	NA	TRBV10-3	TGTGCCGTCGGCAACCAGGGAAATCAGCCCCAGCATTTT	CAVGNQGNQPQHF
TRBJ2-7	NA	NA	TRBV29-1	TGCAGCGTTGCTCAGGGTTTATCCTACGAGCAGTACTTC	CSVAQGLSYEQYF
TRBJ2-7	few	NA	TRBV7-8	TGTGCCAGCAGCTTACAGGGTTCGACCTACGAGCAGTACTTC	CASSLQGSTYEQYF
TRBJ2-7	NA	TRBD2	TRBV9	TGTGCCAGCAGCCCTAGAGGCGGGGGGATCTTGAACGAGCAGTACTTC	CASSPRGGGILNEQYF
TRBJ2-1	NA	NA	TRBV5-1	TGCGCCAGCAGCTTGGACGGTCGAGAGACCCAGTTCTTC	CASSLDGRETQFF
TRBJ2-3	once	TRBD2	TRBV4-1	TGCGCCAGCAGCCCTAGTCGGACTAGCGGGTCAGATACGCAGTATTTT	CASSPSRTSGSDTQYF
TRBJ1-4	NA	NA	TRBV20-1	TGCAGTGCACGCTGGGGGGGGGAAAAACTGTTTTTT	CSARWGGEKLFF
TRBJ2-7	NA	NA	TRBV25-1	TGTGCCAGCGGGGCAGATGGCTCCTACGAGCAGTACTTC	CASGADGSYEQYF
TRBJ1-3	NA	NA	TRBV25-1	TGTGCCAGCAGTGAATCTGCGGGTGCTGGAAACACCATATATTTT	CASSESAGAGNTIYF